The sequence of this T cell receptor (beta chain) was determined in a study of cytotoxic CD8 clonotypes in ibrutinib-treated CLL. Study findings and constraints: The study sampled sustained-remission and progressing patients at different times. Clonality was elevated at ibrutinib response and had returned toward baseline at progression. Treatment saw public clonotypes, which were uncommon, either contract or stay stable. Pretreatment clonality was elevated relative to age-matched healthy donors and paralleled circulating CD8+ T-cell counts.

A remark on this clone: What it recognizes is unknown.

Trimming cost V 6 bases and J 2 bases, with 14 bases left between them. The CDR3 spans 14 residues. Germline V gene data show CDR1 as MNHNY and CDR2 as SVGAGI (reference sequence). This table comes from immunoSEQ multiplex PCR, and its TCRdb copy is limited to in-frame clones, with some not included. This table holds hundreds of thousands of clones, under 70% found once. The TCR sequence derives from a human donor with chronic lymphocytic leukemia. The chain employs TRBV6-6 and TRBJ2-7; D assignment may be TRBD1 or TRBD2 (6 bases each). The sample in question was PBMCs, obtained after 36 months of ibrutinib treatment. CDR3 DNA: TGTGCCAGCAGACTCCAGGGGAGGCCCTACGAGCAGTACTTC. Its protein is CASRLQGRPYEQYF.